These 10 T cell receptor beta chains originate from one sample sequenced in a study of cytomegalovirus exposure and HLA in healthy donors. This PCR relied on a set of 60 Vbeta primers and 13 Jbeta primers. Measured with immunoSEQ multiplex PCR; TCRdb has only the in-frame clones, and not every one. This table holds approximately 290,000 clones, 75% to 85% found once. The sequenced sample consisted of PBMCs. These receptors were obtained from a girl aged 2-10 years in good health and CMV-seronegative.

As concerns this clone: This sample includes further DNA sequences coding for the same CDR3. This rearrangement joins TRBV10-3 to TRBJ2-7; the match to TRBD2 covers 10 bases. The germline V gene has CDR1 ENHRY and CDR2 SYGVKD. V trimming: 0 bases; J trimming: 2 bases; junction bases outside the gene matches: 16. This CDR3 comprises 20 residues. The DNA of the CDR3 is TGTGCCATCAGTGAGTCGTATCTAGCGGGAGCTTTTCGGCCGGCCTACGAGCAGTACTTC. Translated, it gives CAISESYLAGAFRPAYEQYF.

There are a few counts of this clone. The chain uses TRBV20-1 and TRBJ2-7; possibly TRBD2 for D (6 bases). The V gene's germline CDR1 is DFQATT and CDR2 SNEGSKA (reference sequence). This CDR3 is built from 11 residues. V was shortened by 4 bases and J by 6 bases, with 10 bases between the two germline ends. The CDR3 here is CSANHGSEQYF. CDR3 in DNA: TGCAGTGCTAATCACGGGAGCGAGCAGTACTTC.

V is TRBV7-8 and J is TRBJ2-1; 11 nucleotides match TRBD2. Unmatched junction bases numbered 11, after V lost 5 bases and J lost 2 bases. CDR1 SGHVS and CDR2 FQNEAQ come from the germline V gene. This CDR3 has 18 residues. CDR3 loop: CASSRLGRLAGTYNEQFF. Here the CDR3 DNA reads TGTGCCAGCAGCCGCCTCGGGAGACTAGCGGGAACCTACAATGAGCAGTTCTTC.

The chain uses TRBV11-2 and TRBJ2-7; 13 nucleotides agree with TRBD2. V shed 4 bases, J shed 2 bases, and the junction held 2 bases outside the gene matches. The CDR3 is 15 amino acids. Germline assignment: CDR1 SGHAT and CDR2 FQNNGV. The CDR3 here is CASSWTSGGTYEQYF. In DNA, the CDR3 is TGTGCCAGCAGCTGGACTAGCGGGGGTACCTACGAGCAGTACTTC.

This clone has only one observation. J is TRBJ2-7 and V is TRBV18, with 8 bases matching TRBD2. With 3 bases clipped from V and 2 bases from J, the junction kept 12 bases outside the gene matches. Per germline, CDR1 KGHSH and CDR2 LQKENI. The CDR3 extends over 17 amino acids. DNA of the CDR3: TGTGCCAGCTCACCGCGTCCGGGGCGGGGGGCCCCCTACGAGCAGTACTTC. This gives the protein CASSPRPGRGAPYEQYF.

In this sample, this clone turned up once. The chain has TRBV9 and TRBJ2-3; 8 bases align to TRBD2. Germline values: CDR1 SGDLS, CDR2 YYNGEE. V shed 4 bases and J 7 bases; nucleotides not matched to a gene: 8. CDR3 length: 14 amino acids. CDR3 protein: CASSLGGGKYTQYF. The CDR3 DNA sequence: TGTGCCAGCAGCTTGGGCGGGGGGAAATATACGCAGTATTTT. The variable domain in full, completed from reference TRBV9 and TRBJ2-3, reads DSGVTQTPKHLITATGQRVTLRCSPRSGDLSVYWYQQSLDQGLQFLIQYYNGEERAKGNILERFSAQQFPDLHSELNLSSLELGDSALYFCASSLGGGKYTQYFGPGTRLTVL.

This chain joins TRBV7-9 and TRBJ1-2, with D perhaps matching TRBD1 (5 bases). This CDR3 contains 15 residues. V was clipped by 7 bases and J by 3 bases, with 18 bases between them. Germline loops: CDR1 SEHNR, CDR2 FQNEAQ (reference sequence). The CDR3 DNA reads as TGTGCCAGCACTGGACGACCAGGGCATGACTATGGCTACACCTTC. Translation gives CASTGRPGHDYGYTF. The full variable domain, completed using reference TRBV7-9 and TRBJ1-2, is DTGVSQNPRHKITKRGQNVTFRCDPISEHNRLYWYRQTLGQGPEFLTYFQNEAQLEKSRLLSDRFSAERPKGSFSTLEIQRTEQGDSAMYLCASTGRPGHDYGYTFGSGTRLTVV.

This chain joins TRBV18 and TRBJ1-1; D remains ambiguous. CDR3 length equals 13 residues. CDR1 is KGHSH and CDR2 is LQKENI in the germline V gene. V was pared by 8 bases and J by 10 bases, with 20 bases between. CDR3 in amino acids: CASHRGPVRVAFF. The CDR3 DNA is TGTGCCAGCCACCGTGGTCCGGTGAGGGTAGCTTTCTTT.

Here the CDR3 reads CSVEEANRGTEAFF. The DNA for the CDR3 is TGCAGCGTTGAAGAGGCGAACAGGGGAACTGAAGCTTTCTTT. The chain joins TRBV29-1 to TRBJ1-1; the match to TRBD1 covers 7 bases. V dropped 0 bases and J dropped 5; count of bases not matched to a gene: 6. The CDR3 is 14 residues long. Germline CDR1 and CDR2: SQVTM and ANQGSEA. Full variable domain (missing parts from reference TRBV29-1 and TRBJ1-1): SAVISQKPSRDICQRGTSLTIQCQVDSQVTMMFWYRQQPGQSLTLIATANQGSEATYESGFVIDKFPISRPNLTFSTLTVSNMSPEDSSIYLCSVEEANRGTEAFFGQGTRLTVV.

The V gene is TRBV12-5, the J gene TRBJ2-1; the match to TRBD2 covers 10 bases. The CDR3 loop spans 18 amino acids. Germline V gene sequence: CDR1 LGHNT, CDR2 FRNRAP. J lost 2 bases, V lost 3 bases, and 10 bases had no gene match. CDR3 region: CASGLSGTSAITYNEQFF. CDR3 DNA sequence: TGTGCTAGTGGTTTATCCGGGACTAGCGCGATTACCTACAATGAGCAGTTCTTC.